This entry lists 2 T cell receptor beta chains sequenced from one sample in a study of cytomegalovirus exposure and HLA in healthy donors. Some clones are missing from TCRdb's copy, which holds only in-frame ones; the method was immunoSEQ multiplex PCR. The sample holds 120,000 or so clones, 70% to 90% seen once. The sequencing sample was made of PBMCs. The receptor source for this set is a woman in her thirties in good health and CMV-seronegative.

The chain is built from TRBV18 and TRBJ2-5, with D possibly being TRBD2 (5 bases). Trimming removed 4 bases at V and 1 base at J, with 7 bases between. Germline V gene data show CDR1 as KGHSH and CDR2 as LQKENI. The CDR3 is 13 residues long. In nucleotides, the CDR3 is TGTGCCAGCTCACGTACTAGCCAAGAGACCCAGTACTTC. Translation gives CASSRTSQETQYF.

The chain links TRBV7-8 to TRBJ2-7; 8 bases fit TRBD1. Germline V gives CDR1 SGHVS, CDR2 FQNEAQ. The CDR3 totals 16 residues. The junction had 11 bases not matched to a gene; V was cut back by 4 bases and J by 3 bases. The CDR3 sequence is CASSSLGQGTVYEQYF. Here the CDR3 DNA reads TGTGCCAGCAGCTCCCTAGGACAGGGTACGGTCTACGAGCAGTACTTC.